The 21 T cell receptor beta chains below come from one sample, sequenced in a study of blood T cell repertoires in COVID-19. Some clones are missing from TCRdb's copy, which holds only in-frame ones; the method was immunoSEQ multiplex PCR. This sample has a few hundred thousand clones, with more than 85% found just once. Sequenced input: PBMCs or T cells enriched from blood (not recorded which). These receptors all come from a woman younger than 45 who had recovered from COVID-19.

This chain links TRBV2 with TRBJ1-6, with TRBD1 identical over 8 bases. CDR1 and CDR2 from the germline V gene are SNHLY and FYNNEI. Trimming at V came to 7 bases and at J to 9 bases, leaving 17 bases not matched to a gene. The length of the CDR3 is 17 residues. The CDR3 spells CASNLQGQGAFSSPLHF. CDR3 sequence (DNA): TGTGCCAGCAACCTGCAGGGGCAGGGGGCTTTTAGTTCACCCCTCCACTTT.

The CDR3 nucleotides are TGTGCCAGCAGCCCAGGGACAGGGCTCGCCGGCTACACCTTC. Its protein product is CASSPGTGLAGYTF. The gene calls are TRBV7-9 and TRBJ1-2; TRBD1 matches at 9 bases. This CDR3 has 14 amino acids. V trimming: 5 bases; J trimming: 8 bases; junction bases outside the gene matches: 9. The germline gives CDR1 SEHNR, CDR2 FQNEAQ (reference sequence).

V gene TRBV7-8 combines with J gene TRBJ2-5; 9 positions match TRBD2. V dropped 4 bases and J dropped 5; count of bases not matched to a gene: 14. The germline CDR1 and CDR2 sequences are SGHVS and FQNEAQ. CDR3 length: 17 residues. CDR3: CASSSRSARGGPETQYF. CDR3 DNA: TGTGCCAGCAGCTCCCGCAGTGCGCGGGGGGGACCCGAGACCCAGTACTTC.

This clone was detected only a few times. The rearrangement links TRBV21-1 to TRBJ2-7; TRBD2 is the table's D call and was not checked against the DNA. TRBV21-1 is a pseudogene. CDR3 size: 15 residues. CDR3 region: CASSKGGSSSYEQYF. CDR3 coding DNA: TGTGCCAGCAGCAAAGGAGGGTCAAGCTCCTACGAGCAGTACTTC.

The gene calls are TRBV5-1 and TRBJ2-3; TRBD1 matches at 7 bases. The CDR3 consists of 14 residues. Germline lookup yields CDR1 SGHRS and CDR2 YFSETQ. J gave up 4 bases and V 0 bases, and 2 bases lay outside the gene matches. Written as DNA, the CDR3 is TGCGCCAGCAGCTTGGACAGGGGTGCAGATACGCAGTATTTT. Translation: CASSLDRGADTQYF.

This chain connects TRBV7-6 to TRBJ2-7; 10 nucleotides align to TRBD2. V trimming: 1 base; J trimming: 6 bases; junction bases outside the gene matches: 9. Germline V gene sequence: CDR1 SGHVS, CDR2 FNYEAQ. The CDR3 contains 16 residues. CDR3: CASSLGPSGGSGEQYF. CDR3 bases: TGTGCCAGCAGCTTAGGTCCTAGCGGGGGTTCCGGCGAGCAGTACTTC.

This clone occurred once. The chain joins TRBV9 to TRBJ2-1; TRBD2 is a possible D gene (7 bases). The CDR3 extends over 15 amino acids. Germline lookup yields CDR1 SGDLS and CDR2 YYNGEE. V dropped 0 bases and J dropped 5 bases, with 12 bases sitting between them. The CDR3 nucleotides are TGTGCCAGCAGCGTAGGATGGGGGGGCCACAATGAGCAGTTCTTC. This translates into CASSVGWGGHNEQFF. Combining the CDR3 with reference TRBV9 and TRBJ2-1 gives the whole variable domain DSGVTQTPKHLITATGQRVTLRCSPRSGDLSVYWYQQSLDQGLQFLIQYYNGEERAKGNILERFSAQQFPDLHSELNLSSLELGDSALYFCASSVGWGGHNEQFFGPGTRLTVL.

The gene calls are TRBV28 and TRBJ2-1; 7 bases agree with TRBD1. This CDR3 has 17 residues. Per germline, CDR1 MDHEN and CDR2 SYDVKM. After removal of 7 bases from V and 0 bases from J, the junction contained 12 bases not matched to a gene. CDR3 sequence reads: CASTLRGGFSSYNEQFF. For the CDR3, the DNA is TGTGCCAGCACGTTAAGAGGGGGCTTTAGCTCCTACAATGAGCAGTTCTTC.

The genes are TRBV28 and TRBJ2-2, with TRBD2 as a possible D gene (6 bases). Trimming removed 10 bases from V and 3 bases from J, with 15 bases in between. CDR1 and CDR2 (germline): MDHEN, SYDVKM. This CDR3 is built from 14 residues. CDR3 in DNA: TGTGCCACTAAACGGGGGATGCACACCGGGGAGCTGTTTTTT. It specifies CATKRGMHTGELFF. Filled out from reference TRBV28 and TRBJ2-2, the complete variable domain reads DVKVTQSSRYLVKRTGEKVFLECVQDMDHENMFWYRQDPGLGLRLIYFSYDVKMKEKGDIPEGYSVSREKKERFSLILESASTNQTSMYLCATKRGMHTGELFFGEGSRLTVL.

The chain carries TRBV5-4 and TRBJ1-2; D might be TRBD1 (5 bases). The CDR3 covers 15 residues. V lost 0 bases, J lost 0 bases, and 9 bases lay in between. The V gene's germline CDR1 is SGHNT and CDR2 YYREEE (reference sequence). CDR3 bases: TGTGCCAGCAGCTTGGGGGGCCACCCTAACTATGGCTACACCTTC. Encoded protein: CASSLGGHPNYGYTF.

The J gene is TRBJ2-7, the V gene TRBV20-1, with 10 positions matching TRBD1. J lost 5 bases, V lost 3 bases, and 16 bases had no gene match. Germline V gives CDR1 DFQATT, CDR2 SNEGSKA (reference sequence). The CDR3 is 17 amino acids. CDR3 residues: CSASSVTGQGIRDEQYF. In DNA, the CDR3 is TGCAGTGCTAGTTCCGTTACGGGACAGGGGATTCGAGACGAGCAGTACTTC.

The rearrangement joins TRBV11-2 to TRBJ1-1; D is possibly TRBD1 (6 bases). The CDR3 spans 15 residues. CDR1 and CDR2 (germline): SGHAT, FQNNGV. Trimming removed 5 bases at V and 2 bases at J, with 15 bases between. CDR3 coding DNA: TGTGCCAGCAGCCTCCCCGGGACAACAAACACTGAAGCTTTCTTT. Translating it yields CASSLPGTTNTEAFF.

A few counts support this clone. The genes are TRBV6-5 and TRBJ1-1, with TRBD1 matching over 10 bases. The CDR3 is 16 amino acids. The trim removed 4 bases at V and 0 bases at J, leaving 5 bases unmatched. The germline V gene encodes CDR1 MNHEY and CDR2 SVGAGI. For the CDR3, the DNA is TGTGCCAGCAGTTTCCGGGACAGGGGCATGAACACTGAAGCTTTCTTT. It specifies CASSFRDRGMNTEAFF.

V and J are TRBV5-1 and TRBJ2-3; 11 bases match TRBD2. Trimming cost V 4 bases and J 0 bases; bases outside gene matches: 7. Germline V gene lookup returns CDR1 SGHRS and CDR2 YFSETQ. The CDR3 covers 17 residues. CDR3 nucleotides: TGCGCCAGCAGCGAACAACCTAGCGGGGGGAGCACAGATACGCAGTATTTT. The encoded protein is CASSEQPSGGSTDTQYF.

This clone was observed once. The rearrangement joins TRBV7-9 to TRBJ2-7; 9 bases match TRBD2. Germline CDR1 reads SEHNR; CDR2 reads FQNEAQ (reference sequence). Trimming removed 0 bases from V and 3 bases from J; junction bases left unmatched: 3. CDR3 length: 15 residues. The CDR3 region is CASSLALAGNYEQYF. The CDR3 DNA is TGTGCCAGCAGCTTAGCTCTAGCGGGGAACTACGAGCAGTACTTC.

The chain combines TRBV7-9 with TRBJ1-2; D is perhaps TRBD1 (5 bases). Trimming took 5 bases from V and 6 from J, leaving 22 bases between them. Germline V gene lookup returns CDR1 SEHNR and CDR2 FQNEAQ (reference sequence). The CDR3 loop spans 16 amino acids. DNA of the CDR3: TGTGCCAGCAGCCTTCCCGGGCCGGAGGGGAGGAATGGCTACACCTTC. Protein product: CASSLPGPEGRNGYTF. The complete variable domain, with remaining parts taken from reference TRBV7-9 and TRBJ1-2, reads DTGVSQNPRHKITKRGQNVTFRCDPISEHNRLYWYRQTLGQGPEFLTYFQNEAQLEKSRLLSDRFSAERPKGSFSTLEIQRTEQGDSAMYLCASSLPGPEGRNGYTFGSGTRLTVV.

This chain uses TRBV5-4 with TRBJ1-1; 8 bases are shared with TRBD1. This CDR3 is built from 14 residues. Losses at the gene ends were 5 bases for V and 4 bases for J; bases not matched to a gene: 7. CDR1 and CDR2 (germline): SGHNT, YYREEE (reference sequence). CDR3 loop: CASSPQTGVTEAFF. The CDR3 DNA reads as TGTGCCAGCAGTCCACAGACAGGGGTCACTGAAGCTTTCTTT.

This clone was seen a handful of times. The rearrangement links TRBV9 to TRBJ2-3; 9 nucleotides match TRBD1. The V gene end was trimmed by 4 bases and the J gene end by 4 bases; junction bases not matched to a gene: 10. There are 16 residues in the CDR3. The germline V gene encodes CDR1 SGDLS and CDR2 YYNGEE. The CDR3 sequence: CASSPHRTGAPDTQYF. Here the CDR3 DNA reads TGTGCCAGCAGCCCCCACCGGACAGGGGCCCCAGATACGCAGTATTTT.

Only a few counts were recorded for this clone. The chain combines TRBV5-1 with TRBJ2-7, with D possibly being TRBD2 (6 bases). The germline CDR1 and CDR2 sequences are SGHRS and YFSETQ. The CDR3 is made up of 13 amino acids. The V end was cut by 3 bases, the J end by 2 bases, with 9 bases between. CDR3 region: CASSSGLPYEQYF. The CDR3 DNA is TGCGCCAGCAGCTCGGGACTGCCCTACGAGCAGTACTTC. Full variable domain (remainder filled in from reference TRBV5-1 and TRBJ2-7): KAGVTQTPRYLIKTRGQQVTLSCSPISGHRSVSWYQQTPGQGLQFLFEYFSETQRNKGNFPGRFSGRQFSNSRSEMNVSTLELGDSALYLCASSSGLPYEQYFGPGTRLTVT.

V gene TRBV19 combines with J gene TRBJ1-2; TRBD1 might be the D (5 bases). This CDR3 contains 13 residues. Trimming cost V 2 bases and J 4 bases, with 8 bases left between them. CDR1 and CDR2 from the germline V gene are LNHDA and SQIVND (reference sequence). CDR3 protein: CASSIMTAYGYTF. The CDR3 DNA reads TGTGCCAGTAGTATAATGACAGCCTATGGCTACACCTTC.

The chain recombines TRBV18 with TRBJ1-2, with D hard to call. The CDR3 has 15 amino acids. V shed 3 bases and J shed 6 bases, with 17 bases lying between them. Germline-derived CDR1 and CDR2 are KGHSH and LQKENI. CDR3 residues: CASSPRTEGSDGYTF. CDR3 DNA: TGTGCCAGCTCACCCCGGACCGAGGGCTCAGATGGCTACACCTTC.